The text below deals with one T cell receptor beta chain. The antigen remains unidentified. This sample is part of a study of cytomegalovirus exposure and HLA in healthy donors. Study observations and caveats: Cytomegalovirus status was reportedly diagnosed by the classifier with high specificity and sensitivity. Listed as cytomegalovirus-associated were 150 or so TCR beta chains. Most subjects had HLA-A and HLA-B alleles reportedly predicted accurately by TCR beta sequences.

PCR was performed using 60 Vbeta and 13 Jbeta primers. Generated by immunoSEQ multiplex PCR, the TCRdb table keeps only in-frame clones and is missing some. The table lists 120,000 to 150,000 clones, over 75% of them singletons, with less than 3.5% in the top ten. The CDR3 totals 16 residues. CDR1 SGHDT and CDR2 YYEEEE come from the germline V gene. The J segment lost 4 bases and the V segment lost 3 bases, leaving 8 bases of the junction unmatched. The V and J genes are TRBV5-6 and TRBJ1-2; 11 bases agree with TRBD1. The sequencing input was PBMCs. This TCR came from a woman aged 25 to 39 in good health and CMV-seronegative. The CDR3 loop reads CASSSWPGTGGYGYTF. As DNA, the CDR3 is TGTGCCAGCAGCTCCTGGCCCGGGACAGGGGGCTATGGCTACACCTTC.